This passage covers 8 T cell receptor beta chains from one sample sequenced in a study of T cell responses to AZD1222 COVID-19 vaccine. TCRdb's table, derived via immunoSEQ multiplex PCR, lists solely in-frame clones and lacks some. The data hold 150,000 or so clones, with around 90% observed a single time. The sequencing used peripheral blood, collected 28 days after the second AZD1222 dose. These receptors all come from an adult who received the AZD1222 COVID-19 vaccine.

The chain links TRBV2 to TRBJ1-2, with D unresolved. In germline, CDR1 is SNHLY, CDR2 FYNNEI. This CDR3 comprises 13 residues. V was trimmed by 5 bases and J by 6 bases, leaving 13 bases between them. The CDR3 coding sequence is TGTGCCAGCAGTCGGGTACCTAGAAATGGCTACACCTTC. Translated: CASSRVPRNGYTF.

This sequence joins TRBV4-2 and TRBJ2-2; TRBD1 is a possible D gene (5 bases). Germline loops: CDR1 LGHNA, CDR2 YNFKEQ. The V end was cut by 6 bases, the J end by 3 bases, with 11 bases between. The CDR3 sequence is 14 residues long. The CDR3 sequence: CASRWEGDTGELFF. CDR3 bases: TGTGCCAGCAGGTGGGAAGGGGACACCGGGGAGCTGTTTTTT.

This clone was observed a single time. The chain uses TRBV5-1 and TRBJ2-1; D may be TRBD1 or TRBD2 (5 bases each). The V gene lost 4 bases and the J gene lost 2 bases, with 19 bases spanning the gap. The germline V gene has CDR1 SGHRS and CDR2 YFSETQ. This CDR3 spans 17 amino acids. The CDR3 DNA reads TGCGCCAGCAGCCAAAATCCGGACACGGGGACCTACAATGAGCAGTTCTTC. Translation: CASSQNPDTGTYNEQFF.

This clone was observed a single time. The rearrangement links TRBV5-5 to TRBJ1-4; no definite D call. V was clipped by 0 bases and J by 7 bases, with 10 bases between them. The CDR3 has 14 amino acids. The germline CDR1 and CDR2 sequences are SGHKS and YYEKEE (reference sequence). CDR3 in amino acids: CASSLGSSGEKLFF. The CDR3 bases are TGTGCCAGCAGCTTGGGGTCTAGCGGTGAAAAACTGTTTTTT.

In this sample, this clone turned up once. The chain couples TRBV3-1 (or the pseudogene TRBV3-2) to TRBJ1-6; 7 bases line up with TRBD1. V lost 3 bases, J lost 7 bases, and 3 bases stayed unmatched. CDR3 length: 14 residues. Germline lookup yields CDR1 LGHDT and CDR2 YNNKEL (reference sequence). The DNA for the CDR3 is TGTGCCAGCAGCCACGGGACAGCAAATTCACCCCTCCACTTT. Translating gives CASSHGTANSPLHF.

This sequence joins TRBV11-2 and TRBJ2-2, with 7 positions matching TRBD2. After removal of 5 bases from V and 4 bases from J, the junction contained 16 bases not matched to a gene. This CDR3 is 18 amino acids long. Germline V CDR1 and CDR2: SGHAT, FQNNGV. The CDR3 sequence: CASSRFSASGEGTGELFF. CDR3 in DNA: TGTGCCAGCAGCCGCTTTTCGGCCAGCGGGGAAGGCACCGGGGAGCTGTTTTTT. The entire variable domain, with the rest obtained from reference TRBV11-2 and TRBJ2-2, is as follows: EAGVAQSPRYKIIEKRQSVAFWCNPISGHATLYWYQQILGQGPKLLIQFQNNGVVDDSQLPKDRFSAERLKGVDSTLKIQPAKLEDSAVYLCASSRFSASGEGTGELFFGEGSRLTVL.

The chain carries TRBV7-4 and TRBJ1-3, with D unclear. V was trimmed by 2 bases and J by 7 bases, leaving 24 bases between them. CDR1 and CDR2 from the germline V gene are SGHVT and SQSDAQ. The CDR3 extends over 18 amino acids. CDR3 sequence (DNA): TGTGCCAGCAGCTTAAACCGGCCGCCGGAGCCTTTGTGGAACACCATATATTTT. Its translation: CASSLNRPPEPLWNTIYF. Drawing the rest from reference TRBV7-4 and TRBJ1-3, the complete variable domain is GAGVSQSPRYKVAKRGRDVALRCDSISGHVTLYWYRQTLGQGSEVLTYSQSDAQRDKSGRPSGRFSAERPERSVSTLKIQRTEQGDSAVYLCASSLNRPPEPLWNTIYFGEGSWLTVV.

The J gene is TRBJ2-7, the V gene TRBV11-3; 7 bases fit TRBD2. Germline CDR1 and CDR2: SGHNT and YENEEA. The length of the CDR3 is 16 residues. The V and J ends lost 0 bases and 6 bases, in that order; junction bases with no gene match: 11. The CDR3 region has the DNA TGTGCCAGCAGCTTAGAGCCGGGAGGCACCTTACGCGAGCAGTACTTC. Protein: CASSLEPGGTLREQYF.